A selection of T cell receptor beta chains follows, all from one sample in a study of T-cell reconstitution after alpha-beta-depleted transplantation in children. Each CDR3 protein gets one entry after TCRdb re-called the PCR reads with MiXCR. Counted here are roughly 100,000 distinct CDR3 sequences, about 7.5% occurring once; the ten biggest clones make up over 15%. The sample here was PBMCs, taken before TCRalphabeta/CD19-depleted stem cell transplant. Receptors originate from a boy aged 2 to 10 with acute lymphoblastic leukemia, due to receive a stem cell transplant. Both conserved end residues are part of each CDR3. The D gene is left open where the match is weak. Size is omitted from some rows. Given values are once, few, many or a class for expanded clones.

J | D | size | length | V | CDR3 | DNA
TRBJ2-1 | TRBD2 | few | 16 | TRBV7-8 | CASVRGAGNTVNEQFF | TGTGCCAGCGTGCGGGGGGCGGGGAACACCGTGAATGAGCAGTTCTTC
TRBJ2-3 | NA | NA | 18 | TRBV12-3/TRBV12-4 | CASRSPWARGSPTDTQYF | TGTGCCAGCAGATCCCCTTGGGCCAGGGGAAGCCCCACAGATACGCAGTATTTT
TRBJ1-1 | TRBD1 | few | 14 | TRBV5-1 | CASSVGQGRIEAFF | TGCGCCAGCAGCGTGGGACAGGGGCGCATTGAAGCTTTCTTT
TRBJ2-2 | NA | medium-sized | 14 | TRBV20-1 | CSARGQRGTGELFF | TGCAGTGCTAGAGGGCAGCGAGGAACCGGGGAGCTGTTTTTT
TRBJ1-1 | NA | NA | 12 | TRBV19 | CASSEGYTEAFF | TGTGCCAGTAGTGAGGGGTACACTGAAGCTTTCTTT
TRBJ1-2 | NA | medium-sized | 13 | TRBV10-2 | CASSESGNNGYTF | TGCGCCAGCAGTGAGTCGGGCAATAATGGCTACACCTTC
TRBJ2-7 | TRBD2 | once | 14 | TRBV12-3/TRBV12-4 | CASSPSGGCYEQYF | TGTGCCAGCAGCCCTAGCGGGGGGTGCTACGAGCAGTACTTC
TRBJ1-6 | NA | few | 16 | TRBV10-3 | CAISDVHRSINSPLHF | TGTGCCATCAGTGATGTACACAGGTCGATTAATTCACCCCTCCACTTT
TRBJ2-2 | TRBD1 | NA | 15 | TRBV2 | CASMTGPAGTGELFF | TGTGCCAGCATGACAGGGCCCGCAGGCACCGGGGAGCTGTTTTTT
TRBJ2-3 | TRBD2 | many | 16 | TRBV20-1 | CSAKLIAGGITDTQYF | TGCAGTGCTAAATTAATAGCGGGGGGAATCACAGATACGCAGTATTTT
TRBJ2-1 | TRBD1 | NA | 11 | TRBV29-1 | CSVKGGQGQFF | TGCAGCGTGAAGGGGGGACAGGGCCAGTTCTTC
TRBJ2-1 | NA | few | 12 | TRBV7-2 | CASSADSHEQFF | TGTGCCAGCAGCGCCGACAGTCATGAGCAGTTCTTC
TRBJ2-7 | NA | many | 15 | TRBV6-5 | CASSYSLIGPYEQYF | TGTGCCAGCAGTTACTCGCTCATTGGTCCCTACGAGCAGTACTTC
TRBJ1-2 | TRBD1 | NA | 14 | TRBV29-1 | CSVGGTPGGYGYTF | TGCAGCGTGGGCGGGACTCCAGGGGGCTATGGCTACACCTTC
TRBJ2-2 | NA | NA | 12 | TRBV7-2 | CASSLDAGELFF | TGTGCCAGCAGCTTGGATGCCGGGGAGCTGTTTTTT